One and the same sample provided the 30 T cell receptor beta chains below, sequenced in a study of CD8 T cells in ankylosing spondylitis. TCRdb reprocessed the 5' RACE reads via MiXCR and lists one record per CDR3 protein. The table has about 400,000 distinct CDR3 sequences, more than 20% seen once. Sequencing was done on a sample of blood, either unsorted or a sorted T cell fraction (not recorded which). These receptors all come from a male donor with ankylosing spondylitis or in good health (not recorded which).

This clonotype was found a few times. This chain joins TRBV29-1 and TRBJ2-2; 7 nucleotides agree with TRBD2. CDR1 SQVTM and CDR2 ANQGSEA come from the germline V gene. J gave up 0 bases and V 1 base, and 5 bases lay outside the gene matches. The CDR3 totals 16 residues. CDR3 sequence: CSVEGWRGSNTGELFF. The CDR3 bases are TGCAGCGTTGAAGGGTGGCGGGGGTCGAACACCGGGGAGCTGTTTTTT.

The CDR3 DNA is TGTGCCAGCAGTCTCCGGGACTTCTACGAGCAGTACTTC. Translating gives CASSLRDFYEQYF. The genes are TRBV6-1 and TRBJ2-7, with a possible D match to TRBD2 (6 bases). The germline V gene encodes CDR1 MNHNS and CDR2 SASEGT. CDR3 length: 13 residues. V lost 5 bases and J 3 bases, leaving 11 bases between the germline ends.

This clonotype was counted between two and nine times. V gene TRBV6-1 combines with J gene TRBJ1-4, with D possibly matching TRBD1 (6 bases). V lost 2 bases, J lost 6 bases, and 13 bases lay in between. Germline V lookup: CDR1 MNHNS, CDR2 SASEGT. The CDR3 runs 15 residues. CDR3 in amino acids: CASSESLGGDEKLFF. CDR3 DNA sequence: TGTGCCAGCAGTGAAAGTTTGGGGGGCGATGAAAAACTGTTTTTT.

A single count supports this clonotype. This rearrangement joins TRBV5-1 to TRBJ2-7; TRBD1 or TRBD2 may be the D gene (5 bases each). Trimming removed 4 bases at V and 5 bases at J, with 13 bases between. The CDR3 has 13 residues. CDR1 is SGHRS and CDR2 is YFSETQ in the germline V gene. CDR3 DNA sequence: TGCGCCAGCAGCCCGGGGACCGAAGACGAGCAGTACTTC. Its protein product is CASSPGTEDEQYF.

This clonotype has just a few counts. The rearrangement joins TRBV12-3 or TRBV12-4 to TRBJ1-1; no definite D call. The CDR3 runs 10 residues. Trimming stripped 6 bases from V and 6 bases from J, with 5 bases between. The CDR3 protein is CASRGPEAFF. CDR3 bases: TGTGCCAGCAGGGGCCCTGAAGCTTTCTTT.

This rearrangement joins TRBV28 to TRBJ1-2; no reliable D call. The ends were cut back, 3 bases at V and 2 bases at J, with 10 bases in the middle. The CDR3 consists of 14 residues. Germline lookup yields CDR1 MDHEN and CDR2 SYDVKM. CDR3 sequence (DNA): TGTGCCAGCAGTTTGCTGGTCTTGAACTATGGCTACACCTTC. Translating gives CASSLLVLNYGYTF.

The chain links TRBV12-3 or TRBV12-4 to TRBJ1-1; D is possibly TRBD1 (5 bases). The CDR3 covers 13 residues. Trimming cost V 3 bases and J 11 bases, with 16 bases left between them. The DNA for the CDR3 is TGTGCCAGCAGTTTTGGGGGGAGTGGTGTGGCTTTCTTT. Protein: CASSFGGSGVAFF.

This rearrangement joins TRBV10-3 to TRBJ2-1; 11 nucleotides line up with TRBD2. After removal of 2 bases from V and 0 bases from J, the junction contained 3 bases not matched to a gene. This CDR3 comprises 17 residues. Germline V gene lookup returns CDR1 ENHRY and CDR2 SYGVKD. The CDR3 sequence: CAISEVTSGGSYNEQFF. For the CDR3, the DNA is TGTGCCATCAGTGAGGTCACTAGCGGGGGCTCCTACAATGAGCAGTTCTTC.

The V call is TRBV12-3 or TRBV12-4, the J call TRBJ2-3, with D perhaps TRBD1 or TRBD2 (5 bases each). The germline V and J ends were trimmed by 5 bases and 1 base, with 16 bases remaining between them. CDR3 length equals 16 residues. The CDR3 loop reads CASSGAASLRTDTQYF. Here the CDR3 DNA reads TGTGCCAGCAGTGGGGCGGCTAGCCTTCGCACAGATACGCAGTATTTT.

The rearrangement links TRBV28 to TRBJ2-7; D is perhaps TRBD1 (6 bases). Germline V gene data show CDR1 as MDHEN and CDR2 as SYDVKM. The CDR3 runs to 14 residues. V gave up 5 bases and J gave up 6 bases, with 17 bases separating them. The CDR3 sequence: CASSKFREGGEQYF. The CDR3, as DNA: TGTGCCAGCAGTAAGTTCAGGGAAGGGGGCGAGCAGTACTTC.

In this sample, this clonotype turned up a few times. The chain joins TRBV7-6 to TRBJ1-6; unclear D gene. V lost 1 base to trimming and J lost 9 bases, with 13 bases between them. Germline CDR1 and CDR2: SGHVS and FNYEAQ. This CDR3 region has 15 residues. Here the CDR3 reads CASSLVREKGSPLHF. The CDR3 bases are TGTGCCAGCAGCTTAGTGAGGGAAAAGGGTTCACCCCTCCACTTT.

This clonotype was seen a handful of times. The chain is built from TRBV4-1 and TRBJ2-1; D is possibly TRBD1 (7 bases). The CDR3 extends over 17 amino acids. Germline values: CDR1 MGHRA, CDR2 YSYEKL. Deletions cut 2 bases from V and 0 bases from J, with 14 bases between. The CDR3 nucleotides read TGCGCCAGCAGCCAAAAGGGGGCCGGGAGCTCCTACAATGAGCAGTTCTTC. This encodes CASSQKGAGSSYNEQFF.

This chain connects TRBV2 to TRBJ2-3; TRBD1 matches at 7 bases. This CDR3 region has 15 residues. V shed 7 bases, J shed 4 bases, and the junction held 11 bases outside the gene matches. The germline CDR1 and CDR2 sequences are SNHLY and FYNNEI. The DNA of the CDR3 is TGTGCCAGCATTATCGAAAGACAGGGCTCAGATACGCAGTATTTT. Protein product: CASIIERQGSDTQYF.

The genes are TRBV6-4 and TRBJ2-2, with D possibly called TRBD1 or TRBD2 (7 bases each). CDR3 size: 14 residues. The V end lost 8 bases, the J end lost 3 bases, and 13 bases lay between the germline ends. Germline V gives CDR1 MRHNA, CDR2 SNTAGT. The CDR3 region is CASRAGGDTGELFF. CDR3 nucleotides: TGTGCCAGCCGAGCAGGGGGGGACACCGGGGAGCTGTTTTTT.

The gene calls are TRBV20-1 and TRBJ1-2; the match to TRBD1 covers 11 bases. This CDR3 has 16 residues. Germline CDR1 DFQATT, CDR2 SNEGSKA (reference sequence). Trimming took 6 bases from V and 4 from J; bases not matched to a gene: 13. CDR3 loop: CSAIGWTGGFVYGYTF. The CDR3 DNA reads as TGCAGTGCCATAGGTTGGACAGGGGGCTTCGTCTATGGCTACACCTTC.

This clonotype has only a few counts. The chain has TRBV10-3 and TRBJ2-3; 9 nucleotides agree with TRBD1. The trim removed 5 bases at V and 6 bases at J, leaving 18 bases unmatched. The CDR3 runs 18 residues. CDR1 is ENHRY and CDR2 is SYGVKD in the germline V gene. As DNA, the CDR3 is TGTGCCATCAGTCCTCCGGGACAGGGATTCTCGGCGAGGGATACGCAGTATTTT. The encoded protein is CAISPPGQGFSARDTQYF.

The CDR3 DNA is TGTGCCAGCAGTTCGGGACTAGCGGGGGACACCGGGGAGCTGTTTTTT. Amino acid sequence: CASSSGLAGDTGELFF. The rearrangement links TRBV28 to TRBJ2-2, with 14 bases lining up with TRBD2. The CDR3 extends over 16 amino acids. Germline V lookup: CDR1 MDHEN, CDR2 SYDVKM. The V segment lost 4 bases and the J segment 3 bases; nucleotides outside the gene matches: 1.

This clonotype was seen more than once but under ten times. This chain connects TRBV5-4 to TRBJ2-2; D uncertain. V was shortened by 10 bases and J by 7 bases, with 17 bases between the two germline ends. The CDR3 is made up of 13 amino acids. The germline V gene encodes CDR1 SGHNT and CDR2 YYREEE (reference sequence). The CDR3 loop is CAGRAFEHGELFF. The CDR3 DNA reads TGTGCCGGCCGAGCCTTCGAGCACGGGGAGCTGTTTTTT.

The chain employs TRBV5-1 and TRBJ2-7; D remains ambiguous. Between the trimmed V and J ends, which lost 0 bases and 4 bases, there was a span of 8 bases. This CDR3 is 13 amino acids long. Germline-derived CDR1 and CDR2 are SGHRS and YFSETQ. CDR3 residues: CASSLDGRYEQYF. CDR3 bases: TGCGCCAGCAGCTTGGATGGAAGGTACGAGCAGTACTTC.

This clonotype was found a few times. This chain's CDR3 is CAPLILRGGETQYF. CDR3 DNA sequence: TGTGCCCCGCTGATCCTTCGCGGGGGCGAGACCCAGTACTTC. This chain uses TRBV9 with TRBJ2-5; D is perhaps TRBD2 (7 bases). Germline lookup yields CDR1 SGDLS and CDR2 YYNGEE. Between the trimmed V and J ends, which lost 10 bases and 5 bases, there was a span of 21 bases. This CDR3 has 14 amino acids.

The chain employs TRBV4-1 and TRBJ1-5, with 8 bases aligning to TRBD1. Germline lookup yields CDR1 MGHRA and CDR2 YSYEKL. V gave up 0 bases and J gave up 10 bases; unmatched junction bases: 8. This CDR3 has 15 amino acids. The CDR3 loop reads CASSQDTGTGEPQHF. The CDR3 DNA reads TGCGCCAGCAGCCAAGATACCGGGACAGGAGAACCCCAGCATTTT.

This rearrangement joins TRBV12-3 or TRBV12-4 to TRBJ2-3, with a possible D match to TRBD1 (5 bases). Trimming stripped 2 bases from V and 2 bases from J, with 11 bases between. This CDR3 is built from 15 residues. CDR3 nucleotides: TGTGCCAGCAGTTTATTGGGGCCCTCCACAGATACGCAGTATTTT. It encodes CASSLLGPSTDTQYF.

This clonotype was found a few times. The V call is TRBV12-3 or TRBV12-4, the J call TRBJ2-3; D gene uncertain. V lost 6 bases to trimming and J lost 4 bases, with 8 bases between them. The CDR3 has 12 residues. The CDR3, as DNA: TGTGCCAGCAGCCTATGGCCAGATACGCAGTATTTT. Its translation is CASSLWPDTQYF.

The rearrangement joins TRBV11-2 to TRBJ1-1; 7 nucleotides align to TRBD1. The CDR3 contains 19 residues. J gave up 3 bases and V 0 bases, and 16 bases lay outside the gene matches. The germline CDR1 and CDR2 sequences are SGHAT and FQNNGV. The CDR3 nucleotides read TGTGCCAGCAGCTTAGAGCTCCCAACAGGGGTAAGGGGGTACACTGAAGCTTTCTTT. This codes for CASSLELPTGVRGYTEAFF.

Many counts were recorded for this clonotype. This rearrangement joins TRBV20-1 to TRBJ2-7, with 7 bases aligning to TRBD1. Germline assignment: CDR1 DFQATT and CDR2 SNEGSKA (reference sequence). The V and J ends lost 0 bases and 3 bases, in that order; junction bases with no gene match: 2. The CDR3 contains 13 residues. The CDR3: CSARETGSYEQYF. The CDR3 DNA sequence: TGCAGTGCTAGAGAGACAGGGAGCTACGAGCAGTACTTC.

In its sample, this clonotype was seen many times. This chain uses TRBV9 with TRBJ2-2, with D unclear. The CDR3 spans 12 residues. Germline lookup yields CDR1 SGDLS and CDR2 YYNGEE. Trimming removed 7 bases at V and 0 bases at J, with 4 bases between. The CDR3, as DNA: TGTGCCAGCTCGGCGAACACCGGGGAGCTGTTTTTT. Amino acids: CASSANTGELFF. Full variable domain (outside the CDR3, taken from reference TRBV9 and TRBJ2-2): DSGVTQTPKHLITATGQRVTLRCSPRSGDLSVYWYQQSLDQGLQFLIQYYNGEERAKGNILERFSAQQFPDLHSELNLSSLELGDSALYFCASSANTGELFFGEGSRLTVL.

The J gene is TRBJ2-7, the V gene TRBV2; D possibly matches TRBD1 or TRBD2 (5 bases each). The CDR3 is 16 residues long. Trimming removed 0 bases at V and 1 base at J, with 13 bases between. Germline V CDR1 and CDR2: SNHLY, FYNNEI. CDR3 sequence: CASSEAAGTPSYEQYF. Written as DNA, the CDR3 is TGTGCCAGCAGTGAAGCCGCCGGGACGCCATCCTACGAGCAGTACTTC.

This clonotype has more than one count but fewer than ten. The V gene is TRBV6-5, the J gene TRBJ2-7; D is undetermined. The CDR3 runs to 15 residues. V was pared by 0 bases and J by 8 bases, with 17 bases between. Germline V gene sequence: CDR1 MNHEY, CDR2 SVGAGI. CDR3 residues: CASSYSTEESTQQYF. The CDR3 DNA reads TGTGCCAGCAGTTACTCCACCGAAGAGAGTACGCAGCAGTACTTC.

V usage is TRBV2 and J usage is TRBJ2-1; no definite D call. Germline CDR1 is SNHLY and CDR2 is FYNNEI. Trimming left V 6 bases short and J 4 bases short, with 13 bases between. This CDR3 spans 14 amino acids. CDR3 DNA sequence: TGTGCCAGCAGCCGACCCCTTGGGTACAATGAGCAGTTCTTC. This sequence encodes CASSRPLGYNEQFF.

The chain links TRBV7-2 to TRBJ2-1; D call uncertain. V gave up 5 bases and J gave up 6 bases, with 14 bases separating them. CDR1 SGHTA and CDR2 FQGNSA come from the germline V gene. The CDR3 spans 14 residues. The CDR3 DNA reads TGTGCCAGCAGCGTAAACTCAGCTAGCAATGAGCAGTTCTTC. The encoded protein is CASSVNSASNEQFF.